The 2 T cell receptor beta chains listed next were all sequenced from one sample in a study of PD-L1 blockade in urothelial cancer. Time point specified: peripheral blood 6 weeks after treatment start. Generated by immunoSEQ multiplex PCR, the TCRdb table keeps only in-frame clones and is missing some. The repertoire has 72,000 or so clones, almost 90% of them found once; the top ten carry roughly 12%. Sequenced material: PBMCs, taken around atezolizumab (anti-PD-L1) treatment. These receptors originate from a man aged 55 to 70 with urothelial cancer.

J is TRBJ2-2 and V is TRBV6-1; TRBD1 matches 12 bases. V was pared by 5 bases and J by 6 bases, with 4 bases of the junction left unmatched. This CDR3 region has 15 residues. In germline, CDR1 is MNHNS, CDR2 SASEGT. In nucleotides, the CDR3 is TGTGCCAGCAGTTCGGGACAGGGGGCCCCCGGGGAGCTGTTTTTT. This gives the protein CASSSGQGAPGELFF.

V is TRBV10-1 and J is TRBJ1-2; a weak D match, TRBD1 (5 bases). The V gene's germline CDR1 is WNHNN and CDR2 SYGVQD (reference sequence). This CDR3 has 16 amino acids. V was shortened by 4 bases and J by 4 bases, with 19 bases between the two germline ends. This chain's CDR3 is CASSAPGLRRAYGYTF. For the CDR3, the DNA is TGCGCCAGCAGTGCCCCGGGACTCAGGCGGGCCTATGGCTACACCTTC.